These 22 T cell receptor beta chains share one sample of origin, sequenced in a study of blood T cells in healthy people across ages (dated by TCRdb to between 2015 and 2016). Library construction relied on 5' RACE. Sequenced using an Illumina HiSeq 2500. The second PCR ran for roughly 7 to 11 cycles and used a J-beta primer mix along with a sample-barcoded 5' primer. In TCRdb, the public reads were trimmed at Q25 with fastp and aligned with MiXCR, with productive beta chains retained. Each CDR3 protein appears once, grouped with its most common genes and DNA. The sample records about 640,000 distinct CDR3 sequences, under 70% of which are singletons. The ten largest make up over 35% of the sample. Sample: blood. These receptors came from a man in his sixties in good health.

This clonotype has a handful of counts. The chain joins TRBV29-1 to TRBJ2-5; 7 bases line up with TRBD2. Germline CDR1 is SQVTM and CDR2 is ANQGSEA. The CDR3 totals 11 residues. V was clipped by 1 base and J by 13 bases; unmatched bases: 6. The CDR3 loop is CSVEGGGDPYF. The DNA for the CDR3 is TGCAGCGTTGAAGGGGGGGGAGATCCGTACTTC.

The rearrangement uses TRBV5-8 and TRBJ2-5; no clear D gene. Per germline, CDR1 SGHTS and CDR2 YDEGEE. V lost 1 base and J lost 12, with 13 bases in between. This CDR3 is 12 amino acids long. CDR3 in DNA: TGTGCCAGCAGCTTGTCGTGGTCCTCCAAGTACTTC. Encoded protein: CASSLSWSSKYF.

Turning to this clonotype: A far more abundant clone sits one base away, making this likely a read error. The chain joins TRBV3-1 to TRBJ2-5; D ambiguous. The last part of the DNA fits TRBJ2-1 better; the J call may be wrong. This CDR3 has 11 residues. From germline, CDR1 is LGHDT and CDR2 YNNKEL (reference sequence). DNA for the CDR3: TGTGCCAGCAGCCGGCAAGAGACCCAGTTCTTC. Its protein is CASSRQETQFF.

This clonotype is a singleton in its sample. The CDR3 nucleotides read TGTGCCAGCAGTTTAGACAGGGGGACCGGAGAGACCCAGTACTTC. This codes for CASSLDRGTGETQYF. The chain couples TRBV12-3 or TRBV12-4 to TRBJ2-5; TRBD1 matches at 8 bases. The trim removed 1 base at V and 4 bases at J, leaving 5 bases unmatched. This CDR3 region has 15 residues.

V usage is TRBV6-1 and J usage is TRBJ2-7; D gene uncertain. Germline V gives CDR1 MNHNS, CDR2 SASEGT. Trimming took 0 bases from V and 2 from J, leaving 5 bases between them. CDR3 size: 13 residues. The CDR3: CASSEAYTYEQYF. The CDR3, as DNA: TGTGCCAGCAGTGAAGCGTACACCTACGAGCAGTACTTC.

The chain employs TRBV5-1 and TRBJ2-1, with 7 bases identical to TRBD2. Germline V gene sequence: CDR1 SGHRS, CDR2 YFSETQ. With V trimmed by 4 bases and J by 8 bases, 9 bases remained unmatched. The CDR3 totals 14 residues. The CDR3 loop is CASSAGSGYDEQFF. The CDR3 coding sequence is TGCGCCAGCAGCGCGGGTAGCGGGTACGATGAGCAGTTCTTC.

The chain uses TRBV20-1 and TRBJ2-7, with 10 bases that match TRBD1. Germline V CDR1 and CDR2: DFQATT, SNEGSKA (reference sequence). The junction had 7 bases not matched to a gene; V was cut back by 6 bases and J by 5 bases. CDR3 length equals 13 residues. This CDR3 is CSAPGQGHDEQYF. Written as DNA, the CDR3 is TGCAGTGCCCCGGGACAGGGGCACGACGAGCAGTACTTC.

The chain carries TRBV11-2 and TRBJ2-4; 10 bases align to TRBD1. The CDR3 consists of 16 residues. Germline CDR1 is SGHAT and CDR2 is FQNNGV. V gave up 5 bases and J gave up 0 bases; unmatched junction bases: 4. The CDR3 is CASSARTGGAKNIQYF. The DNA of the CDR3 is TGTGCCAGCAGCGCCCGGACAGGGGGAGCCAAAAACATTCAGTACTTC. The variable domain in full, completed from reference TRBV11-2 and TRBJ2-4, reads EAGVAQSPRYKIIEKRQSVAFWCNPISGHATLYWYQQILGQGPKLLIQFQNNGVVDDSQLPKDRFSAERLKGVDSTLKIQPAKLEDSAVYLCASSARTGGAKNIQYFGAGTRLSVL.

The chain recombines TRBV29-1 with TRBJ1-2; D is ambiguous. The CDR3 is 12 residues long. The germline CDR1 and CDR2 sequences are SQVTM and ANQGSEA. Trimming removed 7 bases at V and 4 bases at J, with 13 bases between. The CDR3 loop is CSASENVYGYTF. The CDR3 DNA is TGCAGCGCCTCAGAGAATGTCTATGGCTACACCTTC.

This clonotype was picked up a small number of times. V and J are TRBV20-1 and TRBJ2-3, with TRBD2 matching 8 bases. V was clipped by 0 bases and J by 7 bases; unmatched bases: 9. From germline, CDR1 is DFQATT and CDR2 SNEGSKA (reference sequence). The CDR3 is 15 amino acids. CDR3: CSAREAGVAHHTQYF. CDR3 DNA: TGCAGTGCTAGAGAAGCGGGGGTAGCTCATCATACGCAGTATTTT.

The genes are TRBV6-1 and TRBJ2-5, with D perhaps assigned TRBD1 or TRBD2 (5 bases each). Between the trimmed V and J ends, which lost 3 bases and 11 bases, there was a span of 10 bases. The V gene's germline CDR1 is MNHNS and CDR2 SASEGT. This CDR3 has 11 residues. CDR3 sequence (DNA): TGTGCCAGCAGTGAGGGGACGGTACAGTACTTC. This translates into CASSEGTVQYF.

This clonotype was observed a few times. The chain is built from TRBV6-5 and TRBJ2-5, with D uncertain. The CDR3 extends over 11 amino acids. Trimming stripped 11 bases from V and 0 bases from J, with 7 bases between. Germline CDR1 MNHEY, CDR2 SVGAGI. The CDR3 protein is CAVRDQETQYF. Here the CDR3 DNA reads TGTGCCGTCCGGGACCAAGAGACCCAGTACTTC.

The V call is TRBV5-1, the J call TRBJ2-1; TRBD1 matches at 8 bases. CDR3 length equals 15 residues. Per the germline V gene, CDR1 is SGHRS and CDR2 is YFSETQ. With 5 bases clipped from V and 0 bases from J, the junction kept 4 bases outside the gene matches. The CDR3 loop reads CASRYTGGSYNEQFF. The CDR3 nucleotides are TGCGCCAGCAGATACACAGGGGGCTCCTACAATGAGCAGTTCTTC.

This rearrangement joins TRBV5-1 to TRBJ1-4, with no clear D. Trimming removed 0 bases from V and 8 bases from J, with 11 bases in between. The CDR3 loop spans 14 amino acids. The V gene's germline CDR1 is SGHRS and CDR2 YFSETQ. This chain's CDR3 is CASSLAWGAEKLFF. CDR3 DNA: TGCGCCAGCAGCTTGGCGTGGGGAGCAGAAAAACTGTTTTTT.

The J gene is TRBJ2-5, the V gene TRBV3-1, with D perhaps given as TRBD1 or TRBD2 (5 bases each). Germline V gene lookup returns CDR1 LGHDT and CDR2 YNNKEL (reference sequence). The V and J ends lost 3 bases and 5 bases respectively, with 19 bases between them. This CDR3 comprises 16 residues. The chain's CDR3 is CASSQSPGTLEETQYF. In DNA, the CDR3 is TGTGCCAGCAGCCAGTCCCCAGGGACCTTGGAGGAGACCCAGTACTTC.

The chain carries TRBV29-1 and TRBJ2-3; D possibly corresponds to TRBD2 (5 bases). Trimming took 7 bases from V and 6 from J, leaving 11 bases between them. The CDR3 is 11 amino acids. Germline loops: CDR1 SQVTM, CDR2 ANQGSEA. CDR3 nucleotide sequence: TGCAGCGGTGACTATAGGGATACGCAGTATTTT. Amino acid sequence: CSGDYRDTQYF.

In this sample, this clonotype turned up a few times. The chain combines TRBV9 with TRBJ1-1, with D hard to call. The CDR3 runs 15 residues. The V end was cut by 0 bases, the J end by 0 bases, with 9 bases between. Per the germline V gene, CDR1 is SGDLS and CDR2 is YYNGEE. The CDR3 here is CASSVAAGMNTEAFF. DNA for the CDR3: TGTGCCAGCAGCGTAGCGGCAGGAATGAACACTGAAGCTTTCTTT.

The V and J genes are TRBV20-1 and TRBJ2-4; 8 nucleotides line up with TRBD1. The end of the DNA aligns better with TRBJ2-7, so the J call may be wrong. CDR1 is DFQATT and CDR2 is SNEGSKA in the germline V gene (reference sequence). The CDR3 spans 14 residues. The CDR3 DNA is TGCAGTGCTAGTTCCCAGGGGGCGTTGTACGAGCAGTACTTC. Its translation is CSASSQGALYEQYF.

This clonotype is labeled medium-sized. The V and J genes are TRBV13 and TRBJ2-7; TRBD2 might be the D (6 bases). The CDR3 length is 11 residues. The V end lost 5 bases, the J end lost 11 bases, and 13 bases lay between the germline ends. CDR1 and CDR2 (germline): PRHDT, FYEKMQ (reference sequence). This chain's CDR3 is CASSLVGEEYF. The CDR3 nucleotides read TGTGCCAGCAGCCTCGTCGGGGAGGAGTACTTC.

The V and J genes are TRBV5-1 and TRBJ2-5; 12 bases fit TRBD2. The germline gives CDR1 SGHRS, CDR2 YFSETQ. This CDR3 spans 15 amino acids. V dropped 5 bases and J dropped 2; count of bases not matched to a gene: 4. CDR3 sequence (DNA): TGCGCCAGCAGGCGGACTAGCGGGGAGCAAGAGACCCAGTACTTC. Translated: CASRRTSGEQETQYF. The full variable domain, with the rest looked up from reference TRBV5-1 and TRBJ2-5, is KAGVTQTPRYLIKTRGQQVTLSCSPISGHRSVSWYQQTPGQGLQFLFEYFSETQRNKGNFPGRFSGRQFSNSRSEMNVSTLELGDSALYLCASRRTSGEQETQYFGPGTRLLVL.

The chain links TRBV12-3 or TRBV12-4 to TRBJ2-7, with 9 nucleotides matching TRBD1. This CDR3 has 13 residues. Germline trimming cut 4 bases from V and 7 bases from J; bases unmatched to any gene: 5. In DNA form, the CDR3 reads TGTGCCAGCAGTTACGACAGGGGGGATGAGCAGTACTTC. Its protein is CASSYDRGDEQYF.

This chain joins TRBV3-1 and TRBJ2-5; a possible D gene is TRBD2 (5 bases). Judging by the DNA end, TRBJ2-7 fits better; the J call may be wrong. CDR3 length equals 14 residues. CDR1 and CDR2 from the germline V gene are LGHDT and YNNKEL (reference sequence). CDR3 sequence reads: CASSPRGQYYEQYF. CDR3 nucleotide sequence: TGTGCCAGCAGCCCGAGAGGGCAGTACTACGAGCAGTACTTC.